Each of the 22 T cell receptor beta chains below was sequenced from the same sample in a study of blood T cells in healthy people across ages. A second PCR of roughly 7 to 11 cycles used a sample-barcoded 5' primer and a J-beta primer mix. TCRdb fed the 5' RACE reads into MiXCR, producing one record per CDR3 protein. The table shows 1,500,000 or so distinct CDR3 sequences, with about 45% occurring only once. Sequencing was carried out using blood. Receptors were obtained from a woman aged 18-29 years in good health.

V usage is TRBV25-1 and J usage is TRBJ1-5; 8 nucleotides agree with TRBD1. The CDR3 loop spans 15 amino acids. Germline CDR1 reads MGHDK; CDR2 reads SYGVNS. V gave up 3 bases and J gave up 5 bases; unmatched junction bases: 6. The CDR3 DNA reads TGTGCCAGCAGTGACGATGGGACAGGCGATCAGCCCCAGCATTTT. It encodes CASSDDGTGDQPQHF.

The chain recombines TRBV29-1 with TRBJ1-1; 7 bases map to TRBD1. Looked up from germline, CDR1 is SQVTM and CDR2 is ANQGSEA. The CDR3 length is 14 residues. The ends lost 8 bases at V and 4 bases at J; junction bases unmatched: 13. The CDR3, as DNA: TGCAGCCCCACAATGGGACAGTTAGGCACTGAAGCTTTCTTT. This gives the protein CSPTMGQLGTEAFF.

A few counts support this clonotype. This chain joins TRBV7-2 and TRBJ1-6; TRBD1 agrees at 7 bases. V lost 3 bases to trimming and J lost 9 bases; unmatched junction nucleotides: 5. Per the germline V gene, CDR1 is SGHTA and CDR2 is FQGNSA. The CDR3 runs to 14 residues. CDR3 nucleotides: TGTGCCAGCAGCTTGGATAGACAGGGTTCACCCCTCCACTTT. Amino acid sequence: CASSLDRQGSPLHF. The complete variable domain, with remaining parts taken from reference TRBV7-2 and TRBJ1-6, reads GAGVSQSPSNKVTEKGKDVELRCDPISGHTALYWYRQSLGQGLEFLIYFQGNSAPDKSGLPSDRFSAERTGGSVSTLTIQRTQQEDSAVYLCASSLDRQGSPLHFGNGTRLTVT.

This chain links TRBV6-6 with TRBJ2-7, with TRBD1 identical over 10 bases. Germline CDR1 MNHNY, CDR2 SVGAGI (reference sequence). The V segment lost 6 bases and the J segment 4 bases; nucleotides outside the gene matches: 6. This CDR3 spans 14 amino acids. The CDR3 nucleotides read TGTGCCAGCAGGAGTCGGGACAGGGGTTACGAGCAGTACTTC. Translation: CASRSRDRGYEQYF.

This clonotype was seen only a few times. This chain joins TRBV6-5 and TRBJ1-2; the D is unclear. This CDR3 region has 15 residues. From germline, CDR1 is MNHEY and CDR2 SVGAGI. Trimming took off 0 bases at V and 2 bases at J, with 10 bases between the two ends. This CDR3 reads CASSYSGRVNYGYTF. CDR3 DNA: TGTGCCAGCAGTTACTCAGGCAGAGTCAACTATGGCTACACCTTC.

The chain has TRBV3-1 and TRBJ2-1, with TRBD1 identical over 10 bases. The CDR3 has 18 residues. V trimming: 3 bases; J trimming: 6 bases; junction bases outside the gene matches: 14. Per germline, CDR1 LGHDT and CDR2 YNNKEL (reference sequence). CDR3 loop: CASSQSALGQGLLNEQFF. CDR3 nucleotide sequence: TGTGCCAGCAGCCAGTCCGCCCTGGGACAGGGGCTTCTCAATGAGCAGTTCTTC.

The chain joins TRBV20-1 to TRBJ2-7, with 8 bases lining up with TRBD1. Germline CDR1 is DFQATT and CDR2 is SNEGSKA (reference sequence). The length of the CDR3 is 14 residues. After removal of 5 bases from V and 3 bases from J, the junction contained 9 bases not matched to a gene. CDR3: CSAEGQGTSYEQYF. The CDR3 coding sequence is TGCAGTGCTGAAGGACAGGGAACGAGCTACGAGCAGTACTTC.

The chain carries TRBV5-1 and TRBJ2-3; 9 positions match TRBD2. The J segment lost 5 bases and the V segment lost 8 bases, leaving 9 bases of the junction unmatched. The length of the CDR3 is 14 residues. Germline values: CDR1 SGHRS, CDR2 YFSETQ. The chain's CDR3 is CASAQRGAKDTQYF. The DNA for the CDR3 is TGCGCCAGTGCTCAGCGGGGGGCAAAAGATACGCAGTATTTT. The full variable domain, its missing parts supplied by reference TRBV5-1 and TRBJ2-3, is KAGVTQTPRYLIKTRGQQVTLSCSPISGHRSVSWYQQTPGQGLQFLFEYFSETQRNKGNFPGRFSGRQFSNSRSEMNVSTLELGDSALYLCASAQRGAKDTQYFGPGTRLTVL.

The J gene is TRBJ1-2, the V gene TRBV18, with 8 bases identical to TRBD1. This CDR3 region has 17 residues. Trimming removed 3 bases from V and 4 bases from J; junction bases left unmatched: 13. Looked up from germline, CDR1 is KGHSH and CDR2 is LQKENI. The CDR3 region has the DNA TGTGCCAGCTCACCGCGGACAGGGCCTGGGCTACGCTATGGCTACACCTTC. Translation: CASSPRTGPGLRYGYTF.

This clonotype was detected only a few times. The chain uses TRBV7-9 and TRBJ2-4, with 7 bases that match TRBD1. The J call is doubtful: the DNA matches TRBJ2-7 better. The germline V gene encodes CDR1 SEHNR and CDR2 FQNEAQ (reference sequence). The length of the CDR3 is 14 residues. The DNA of the CDR3 is TGTGCCAGCAGCTTTGGGACAGCTACTTACGAGCAGTACTTC. It encodes CASSFGTATYEQYF.

The chain employs TRBV12-3 or TRBV12-4 and TRBJ1-4, with TRBD1 matching over 10 bases. Trimming removed 6 bases from V and 4 bases from J; junction bases left unmatched: 8. CDR3 length: 16 residues. CDR3 bases: TGTGCCAGCAGACCGTCGGACAGGGGGTTTAATGAAAAACTGTTTTTT. Translation gives CASRPSDRGFNEKLFF.

A remark on this clonotype: A read error may account for a junction end that differs from germline. This rearrangement joins TRBV20-1 to TRBJ2-7; D uncertain. Germline CDR1 DFQATT, CDR2 SNEGSKA (reference sequence). The CDR3 covers 13 residues. The CDR3 region has the DNA TGCAGGGCTAGAGACCACACCTCCTACGAGCAGTACTTC. It specifies CRARDHTSYEQYF.

The chain employs TRBV4-3 and TRBJ2-1; D tentatively reads TRBD1 or TRBD2 (5 bases each). The CDR3 is 14 amino acids. V gave up 5 bases and J gave up 8 bases, with 16 bases separating them. In germline, CDR1 is LGHNA, CDR2 YSLEER. As DNA, the CDR3 is TGCGCCAGCAGCATTGGGACCCCTTCCTATGAGCAGTTCTTC. Translating gives CASSIGTPSYEQFF.

J is TRBJ2-7 and V is TRBV28, with D maybe TRBD1 (6 bases). In germline, CDR1 is MDHEN, CDR2 SYDVKM. V lost 6 bases to trimming and J lost 3 bases, with 15 bases between them. This CDR3 has 14 residues. As DNA, the CDR3 is TGTGCCAGCAGGGGGGCGGTTGGGGGCTACGAGCAGTACTTC. This translates into CASRGAVGGYEQYF.

V usage is TRBV20-1 and J usage is TRBJ2-4; TRBD1 is a possible D gene (6 bases). The DNA end is a closer match to TRBJ2-7, so the J assignment may be wrong. The CDR3 is 13 amino acids. Germline CDR1 is DFQATT and CDR2 is SNEGSKA (reference sequence). This CDR3 is CSARPDSYYEQYF. The CDR3 DNA reads as TGCAGTGCTAGACCGGACAGTTACTACGAGCAGTACTTC.

In its sample, this clonotype was seen a few times. This chain uses TRBV5-8 with TRBJ1-4, with D perhaps TRBD1 (5 bases). With 5 bases removed from V and 3 bases from J, the gap between germline ends came to 14 bases. CDR3 length equals 15 residues. From germline, CDR1 is SGHTS and CDR2 YDEGEE. The CDR3 protein is CASSKERGANEKLFF. The DNA for the CDR3 is TGTGCCAGCAGTAAGGAGAGGGGAGCTAATGAAAAACTGTTTTTT.

This clonotype was detected a few times. This sequence may be a read error, since a much larger clone differs from it by one base. The rearrangement uses TRBV5-1 and TRBJ2-7; 7 bases are a match to TRBD1. The J segment lost 3 bases and the V segment lost 0 bases, leaving 6 bases of the junction unmatched. The CDR3 runs 15 residues. The germline gives CDR1 SGHRS, CDR2 YFSETQ. CDR3 in amino acids: CASSLGRQGVYEQYF. As DNA, the CDR3 is TGCGCCAGCAGCTTGGGGAGACAGGGTGTCTACGAGCAGTACTTC.

V and J are TRBV2 and TRBJ2-1; no definite D call. This CDR3 spans 12 amino acids. CDR1 and CDR2 (germline): SNHLY, FYNNEI. Trimming shortened V by 6 bases and J by 8 bases, and 11 bases separated the two germline ends. CDR3: CASSAHSDEQFF. CDR3 nucleotide sequence: TGTGCCAGCAGCGCCCACAGCGATGAGCAGTTCTTC.

Worth noting for this clonotype: At one boundary the junction diverges from the germline segment, which might be a read error. The chain employs TRBV6-6 and TRBJ1-5, with 9 bases lining up with TRBD1. Germline V gives CDR1 MNHNY, CDR2 SVGAGI (reference sequence). The CDR3 covers 16 residues. The CDR3 DNA is TGTGCCGGCAGTATACAGGGGGCTAGAAGCAATCAGCCCCAGCATTTT. Translated: CAGSIQGARSNQPQHF.

The chain joins TRBV29-1 to TRBJ1-2; D is perhaps TRBD1 (6 bases). The CDR3 is made up of 13 amino acids. The V gene lost 3 bases and the J gene lost 7 bases, with 15 bases spanning the gap. Per the germline V gene, CDR1 is SQVTM and CDR2 is ANQGSEA. The CDR3 DNA follows: TGCAGCGTTGATTACCCCGGACAGTCTGGCTACACCTTC. This sequence encodes CSVDYPGQSGYTF.

This clonotype was recorded only once. The chain employs TRBV25-1 and TRBJ2-3; either TRBD1 or TRBD2 may fit D (5 bases each). V lost 4 bases, J lost 1 base, and 18 bases lay in between. The germline CDR1 and CDR2 sequences are MGHDK and SYGVNS. The CDR3 contains 17 residues. CDR3 bases: TGTGCCAGCAGTGCCCAAGGGACCGCCGTTCGCACAGATACGCAGTATTTT. Translated: CASSAQGTAVRTDTQYF.

This sequence joins TRBV29-1 and TRBJ1-5; 7 bases are shared with TRBD1. The germline V gene encodes CDR1 SQVTM and CDR2 ANQGSEA. The CDR3 spans 13 residues. V shed 6 bases, J shed 2 bases, and the junction held 4 bases outside the gene matches. DNA of the CDR3: TGCAGCGTCAGGGGGTCGGGCAATCAGCCCCAGCATTTT. Translation gives CSVRGSGNQPQHF.